This TCR beta chain was retrieved from a study of T-cell memory formation after mild COVID-19. Germline CDR1 SGHVS, CDR2 FQNEAQ. This CDR3 has 15 residues. V lost 1 base to trimming and J lost 0 bases, with 7 bases between them. This clonotype was detected only a few times. TCRdb recomputed calls from the 5' RACE reads with MiXCR, one row per CDR3 protein. Of roughly 150,000 distinct CDR3 sequences in the sample, 13% were seen once. The TCR sequence derives from a man aged 18 to 35 who had mild COVID-19 (a few samples of this study predate the infection). Cell type and time point are not known. This rearrangement joins TRBV7-8 to TRBJ2-1; tentative D call: TRBD2 (6 bases). The sequenced sample was PBMCs or a T cell subset sorted from them (not recorded which). The CDR3 nucleotides read TGTGCCAGCAGCTTAGTCGGGAGCTCCTACAATGAGCAGTTCTTC. Protein sequence: CASSLVGSSYNEQFF.